Listed below are T cell receptor beta chains from one sample, sequenced in a study of T-cell reconstitution after alpha-beta-depleted transplantation in children. A single record per CDR3 protein comes from TCRdb applying MiXCR to the PCR reads. Of about 460,000 distinct CDR3 sequences listed, approximately 10% are singletons. Sequencing used PBMCs, obtained before TCRalphabeta/CD19-depleted stem cell transplant. The receptors here all came from a child aged 2-15 years with inherited bone marrow failure, due to receive a stem cell transplant. Each CDR3 is given with its conserved first and last residue. A D gene is named only where the DNA matches it firmly. Some rows mark clone size as missing; the rest say once, few, many or name a class of expanded clone.

v_gene	d_gene	j_gene	abundance	CDR3nt	CDR3aa
TRBV10-3	TRBD2	TRBJ2-2	.	TGTGCCACAGGGACTAGCGGTAACACCGGGGAGCTGTTTTTT	CATGTSGNTGELFF
TRBV12-3/TRBV12-4	.	TRBJ1-6	.	TGTGCCAGCAACCTCAGGGGCCTCTATAATTCACCCCTCCACTTT	CASNLRGLYNSPLHF
TRBV27	TRBD2	TRBJ2-1	many	TGTGCCAGCAGCCCCCTAGCGGGAGGGCCGGCGGATGAGCAGTTCTTC	CASSPLAGGPADEQFF
TRBV10-3	TRBD1	TRBJ2-3	many	TGTGCCATCACCCGGACAGGGGGCACAGATACGCAGTATTTT	CAITRTGGTDTQYF
TRBV7-9	TRBD1	TRBJ1-2	few	TGTGCCAGCAGCCTCCAGGGGGCAGGTGGCTATGGCTACACCTTC	CASSLQGAGGYGYTF
TRBV11-1	TRBD2	TRBJ2-3	many	TGTGCCAGCAGCCCCCGGACTAGCAGGGGTTATACGCAGTATTTT	CASSPRTSRGYTQYF
TRBV2	TRBD2	TRBJ2-1	.	TGTGCCAGTATTACCTTAGCGGGAGACAAGCAGTTCTTC	CASITLAGDKQFF
TRBV11-2	.	TRBJ1-1	many	TGTGCCAGCAGCGACCCCAGGGGTCGGAACACTGAAGCTTTCTTT	CASSDPRGRNTEAFF
TRBV12-3/TRBV12-4	TRBD1	TRBJ2-7	many	TGTGCCAGCAGTTTAAAGGGACAGGGGGTTTACGAGCAGTACTTC	CASSLKGQGVYEQYF
TRBV5-1	TRBD2	TRBJ2-1	.	TGCGCCAGCAGCTTAACCTTACTAGCGGGAGTGGGCCCGGCGAACAATGAGCAGTTCTTC	CASSLTLLAGVGPANNEQFF
TRBV6-2/TRBV6-3	.	TRBJ2-1	.	TGTGCCAGCAGTTATACGGCGGACTACAATGAGCAGTTCTTC	CASSYTADYNEQFF
TRBV20-1	TRBD2	TRBJ2-1	many	TGCAGTGCTCGGGGGAAGCGGGAGGGCCTCTCTTACTCCTCCTACAATGAGCAGTTCTTC	CSARGKREGLSYSSYNEQFF
TRBV6-2/TRBV6-3	.	TRBJ2-1	.	TGTGCCAGCATCCAAAGGCCTCGGGGGACACACAATGAGCAGTTCTTC	CASIQRPRGTHNEQFF
TRBV19	.	TRBJ2-3	many	TGTGCCAGTAGTATCGGAGGGGGGATAATCACAGATACGCAGTATTTT	CASSIGGGIITDTQYF
TRBV27	.	TRBJ2-5	few	TGTGCCAGCAGTATAAGTCCTAACGGCCAAGAGACCCAGTACTTC	CASSISPNGQETQYF
TRBV11-2	.	TRBJ2-4	many	TGTGCCAGCAGCTTAGGGCCACGGGGCATTCAGTACTTC	CASSLGPRGIQYF
TRBV7-9	.	TRBJ1-1	few	TGTGCCAGCACTCAACGGGATGGTACTGAAGCTTTCTTT	CASTQRDGTEAFF
TRBV3-1	.	TRBJ2-1	many	TGTGCCAGCAGCCGCCCAACCACGGACACGAGCTCCTACAATGAGCAGTTCTTC	CASSRPTTDTSSYNEQFF
TRBV20-1	.	TRBJ2-1	many	TGCAGTGCCATAGGCAATGAGCAGTTCTTC	CSAIGNEQFF
TRBV30	.	TRBJ1-6	.	TGTGCCTGGAGCGAAGGACTCCCAACGGATAATTCACCCCTCCACTTT	CAWSEGLPTDNSPLHF
TRBV30	.	TRBJ2-4	many	TGTGCCTGGAGCAGAGATCTAGCCAAAAACATTCAGTACTTC	CAWSRDLAKNIQYF
TRBV12-3/TRBV12-4	.	TRBJ2-7	few	TGTGCCAGCAGTCTACAGACGAGTAACTCCTACGAGCAGTACTTC	CASSLQTSNSYEQYF
TRBV6-1	.	TRBJ2-5	many	TGTGCCAGCAGTGAGGGGACCGACCTACAAGAGACCCAGTACTTC	CASSEGTDLQETQYF
TRBV11-2	.	TRBJ2-5	.	TGTGCCAGCAACAGGGTGGGGGAGACCCAGTACTTC	CASNRVGETQYF
TRBV5-1	.	TRBJ2-1	many	TGCGCCAGCAGCTTGGGCGGGATAGGGTACAATGAGCAGTTCTTC	CASSLGGIGYNEQFF
TRBV7-9	.	TRBJ2-1	many	TGCTCCAGCAGCTCCACTAGCAGCAAATACAATGAGCAGTTCTTC	CSSSSTSSKYNEQFF
TRBV12-3/TRBV12-4	.	TRBJ2-5	many	TGTGCCAGCAGTTTCAGCCCTGAGAAGACCCAGTACTTC	CASSFSPEKTQYF
TRBV7-9	.	TRBJ2-2	many	TGTGCCAGCAGCCCCCGGGAGAGGGCGAACACCGGGGAGCTGTTTTTT	CASSPRERANTGELFF
TRBV5-1	.	TRBJ2-1	many	TGCGCCAGCAGCTTGTACTATATAAACGATGAGCAGTTCTTC	CASSLYYINDEQFF
TRBV24-1	.	TRBJ1-5	many	TGTGCCACCAGCGTAGGGACCCAGCATTTT	CATSVGTQHF
TRBV5-1	.	TRBJ2-7	many	TGCGCCAGCAGGCGGGATTGGAACTACGAGCAGTACTTC	CASRRDWNYEQYF
TRBV28	.	TRBJ2-7	many	TGTGCCAGCAGTGTTATTGACTACGAGCAGTACTTC	CASSVIDYEQYF
TRBV5-6	TRBD2	TRBJ2-7	many	TGTGCCAGCAGCTTTAGCGGGAGAATCCACGAGCAGTACTTC	CASSFSGRIHEQYF
TRBV27	TRBD2	TRBJ2-2	.	TGTGCCAGCAGTTACTTACTAGCGGGAGGGGCCGGGGAGCTGTTTTTT	CASSYLLAGGAGELFF
TRBV6-2/TRBV6-3	TRBD1	TRBJ2-2	few	TGTGCCAGCACGGGACAGGGGGCTGACACCGGGGAGCTGTTTTTT	CASTGQGADTGELFF
TRBV7-8	TRBD1	TRBJ2-7	many	TGTGCCAGCAGCATAACCGGGACAGGGGTCGAGCAGTACTTC	CASSITGTGVEQYF
TRBV20-1	.	TRBJ2-6	.	TGCTGCGCTAGAGAGTGGAGCTACCACTCTGGGGCCAACGTCCTGACTTTC	CCAREWSYHSGANVLTF
TRBV20-1	TRBD2	TRBJ2-1	many	TGCAGTGCGACAAAGACTAGCGGCTTCTCCACGACCTCCTACAATGAGCAGTTCTTC	CSATKTSGFSTTSYNEQFF
TRBV27	.	TRBJ2-3	many	TGTGCCAGCAGTTTTTGGGAGAACCGGGCAGATACGCAGTATTTT	CASSFWENRADTQYF
TRBV6-5	.	TRBJ1-1	many	TGTGCCAGCAGTTATGCAGGGAACACTGAAGCTTTCTTT	CASSYAGNTEAFF
TRBV29-1	.	TRBJ1-1	.	TGCCGCGTTGAAGCAGGGAACACTGAAGCTTTCTTT	CRVEAGNTEAFF
TRBV4-3	.	TRBJ2-3	many	TGCGCCAGCAGCCAAGATTTTTCAGATACGCAGTATTTT	CASSQDFSDTQYF
TRBV4-3	.	TRBJ2-7	many	TGCGCCAGCAGCCAAGGATCCGGGGACCCCTACGAGCAGTACTTC	CASSQGSGDPYEQYF
TRBV6-1	.	TRBJ2-7	many	TGTGCCAGCAGCCTGGGGGAGCGGGCCCGGAAGTACTTC	CASSLGERARKYF
TRBV7-2	.	TRBJ1-1	many	TGTGCCAGCAGCTCCCCAGGGAGTATGAACACTGAAGCTTTCTTT	CASSSPGSMNTEAFF
TRBV20-1	.	TRBJ2-7	.	TGCAGTGCTAGACAGGGGGGTAAACCCTACGAGCAGTACTTC	CSARQGGKPYEQYF
TRBV10-3	.	TRBJ1-2	many	TGTGCCGCCAGCGATCAGGCCCTTTACTATGGCTACACCTTC	CAASDQALYYGYTF
TRBV7-2	TRBD2	TRBJ2-5	many	TGTGCCAGCAGCTCACAGGGACTAGCGGAGACCCAGTACTTC	CASSSQGLAETQYF
TRBV5-6	.	TRBJ2-3	many	TGTGCCAGCAGTATCAACCCGGAGAGCACAGATACGCAGTATTTT	CASSINPESTDTQYF
TRBV7-9	.	TRBJ1-4	many	TGTGCCAGCAGCTTAGAGAATGAAAAACTGTTTTTT	CASSLENEKLFF